The present TCR beta chain was sequenced within a study of blood T cell repertoires in COVID-19. Looking at the study overall: The origin of the acute and convalescent COVID-19 samples was the United States, Italy and Spain. PBMCs, B-cell-depleted T cells, or T cells were the source of the cDNA or gDNA that made up the material.

Original methodology: Scientists estimated how many nucleated cells there were by amplifying reference gene primers. Libraries were prepared by immunoSEQ multiplex PCR; TCRdb keeps only in-frame clonotypes and omits some of them. V and J calls and clone size are copied from that table; D and trimming were computed from the DNA. The data contain about 83,000 clones, approximately 86% of them seen just once; the ten biggest clones take up about 3%. Trimming stripped 6 bases from V and 8 bases from J, with 19 bases between. Per germline, CDR1 MNHEY and CDR2 SVGAGI. The CDR3 runs 14 residues. The chain employs TRBV6-5 and TRBJ1-2; D may be TRBD1 (5 bases). This clonotype originated in a woman aged 50 to 60 with active or convalescent COVID-19. Sequencing used peripheral blood. The CDR3 DNA sequence: TGTGCCAGCAGCCCCCGGGCGGGGGTGGGCGGCTACACCTTC. Amino acids: CASSPRAGVGGYTF.